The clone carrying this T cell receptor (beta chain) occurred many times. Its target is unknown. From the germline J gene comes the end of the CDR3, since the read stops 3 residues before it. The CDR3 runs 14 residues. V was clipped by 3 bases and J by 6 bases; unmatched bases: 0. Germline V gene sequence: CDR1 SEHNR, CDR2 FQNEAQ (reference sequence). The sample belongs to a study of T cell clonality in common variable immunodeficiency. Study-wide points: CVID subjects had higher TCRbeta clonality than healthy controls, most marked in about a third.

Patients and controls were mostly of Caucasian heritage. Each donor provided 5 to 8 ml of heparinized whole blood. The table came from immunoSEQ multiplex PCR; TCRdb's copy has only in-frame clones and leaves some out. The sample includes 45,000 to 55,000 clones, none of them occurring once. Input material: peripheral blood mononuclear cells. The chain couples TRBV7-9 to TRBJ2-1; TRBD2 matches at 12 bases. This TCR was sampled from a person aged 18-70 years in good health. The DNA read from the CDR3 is TGTGCCAGCAGCTTGACTAGCGGGAGCAATGAG. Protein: CASSLTSGSNE. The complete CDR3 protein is CASSLTSGSNEQFF. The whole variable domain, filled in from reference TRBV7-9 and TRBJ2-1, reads DTGVSQNPRHKITKRGQNVTFRCDPISEHNRLYWYRQTLGQGPEFLTYFQNEAQLEKSRLLSDRFSAERPKGSFSTLEIQRTEQGDSAMYLCASSLTSGSNEQFFGPGTRLTVL.